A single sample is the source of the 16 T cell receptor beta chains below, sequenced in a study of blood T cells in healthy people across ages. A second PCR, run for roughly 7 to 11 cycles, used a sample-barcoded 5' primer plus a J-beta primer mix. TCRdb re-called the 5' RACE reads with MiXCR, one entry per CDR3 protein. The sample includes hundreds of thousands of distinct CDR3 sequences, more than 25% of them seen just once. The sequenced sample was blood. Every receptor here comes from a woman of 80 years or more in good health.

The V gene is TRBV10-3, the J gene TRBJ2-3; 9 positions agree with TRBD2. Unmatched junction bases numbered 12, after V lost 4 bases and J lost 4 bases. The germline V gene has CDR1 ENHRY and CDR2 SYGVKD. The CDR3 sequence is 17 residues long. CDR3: CAISGGRGGGAADTQYF. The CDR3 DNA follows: TGTGCCATCAGTGGGGGCAGAGGCGGGGGGGCAGCAGATACGCAGTATTTT.

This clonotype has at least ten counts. The DNA for the CDR3 is TGTGCCAGCAAACGACAGGAATCCGTAGATACGCAGTATTTT. It codes for CASKRQESVDTQYF. This sequence joins TRBV6-2 or TRBV6-3 and TRBJ2-3, with a tentative D call TRBD1 (6 bases). CDR1 is MNHEY, CDR2 SVGEGT, per germline. This CDR3 has 14 residues. Trimming cost V 7 bases and J 5 bases, with 16 bases left between them.

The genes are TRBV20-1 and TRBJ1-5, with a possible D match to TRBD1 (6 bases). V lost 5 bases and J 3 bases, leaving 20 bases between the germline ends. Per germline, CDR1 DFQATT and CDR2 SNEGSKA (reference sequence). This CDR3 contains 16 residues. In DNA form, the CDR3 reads TGCAGTGCTGGGGCGCGCCGGGACATCTTCAATCAGCCCCAGCATTTT. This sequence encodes CSAGARRDIFNQPQHF.

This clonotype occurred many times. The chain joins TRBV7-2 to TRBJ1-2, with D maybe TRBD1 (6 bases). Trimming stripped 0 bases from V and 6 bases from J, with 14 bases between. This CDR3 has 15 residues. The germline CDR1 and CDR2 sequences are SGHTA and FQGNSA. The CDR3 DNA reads TGTGCCAGCAGCTTAGCGTGGGGGGCCCTGGATGGCTACACCTTC. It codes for CASSLAWGALDGYTF.

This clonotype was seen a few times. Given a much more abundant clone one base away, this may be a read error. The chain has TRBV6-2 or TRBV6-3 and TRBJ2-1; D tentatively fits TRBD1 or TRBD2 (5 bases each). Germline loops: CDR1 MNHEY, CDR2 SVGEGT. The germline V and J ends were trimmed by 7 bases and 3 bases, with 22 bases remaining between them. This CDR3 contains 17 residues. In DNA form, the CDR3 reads TGTGCCAGCACCACGTGGGGGAGATACATCGACTACAATGAGCAGTTCTTC. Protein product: CASTTWGRYIDYNEQFF.

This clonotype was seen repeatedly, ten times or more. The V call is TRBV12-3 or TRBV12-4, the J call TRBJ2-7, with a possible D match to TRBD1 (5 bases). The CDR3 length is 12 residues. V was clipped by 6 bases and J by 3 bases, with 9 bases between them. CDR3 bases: TGTGCCAGCAGAATTGACAGCTACGAGCAGTACTTC. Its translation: CASRIDSYEQYF.

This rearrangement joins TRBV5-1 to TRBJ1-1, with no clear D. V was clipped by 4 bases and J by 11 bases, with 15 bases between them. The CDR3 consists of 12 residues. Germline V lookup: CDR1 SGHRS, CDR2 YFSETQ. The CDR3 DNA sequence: TGCGCCAGCAGCGAGAGCGAAGGTAGGGCTTTCTTT. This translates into CASSESEGRAFF.

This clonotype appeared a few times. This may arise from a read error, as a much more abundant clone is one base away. In DNA form, the CDR3 reads TGTGCCAGCAGAAGAACTCCCCCCTCAGCGGGGGGGGCAGATGCGCAGTATTTT. This gives the protein CASRRTPPSAGGADAQYF. V and J are TRBV6-1 and TRBJ2-3; 10 positions match TRBD2. Germline V gene sequence: CDR1 MNHNS, CDR2 SASEGT. The CDR3 length is 18 residues.

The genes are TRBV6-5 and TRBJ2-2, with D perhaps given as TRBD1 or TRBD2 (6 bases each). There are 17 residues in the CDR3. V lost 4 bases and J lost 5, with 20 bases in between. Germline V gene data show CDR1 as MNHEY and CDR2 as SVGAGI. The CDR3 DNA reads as TGTGCCAGCAGTTTGGGTTCGGGGGCCTCAAAGACCGGGGAGCTGTTTTTT. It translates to CASSLGSGASKTGELFF.

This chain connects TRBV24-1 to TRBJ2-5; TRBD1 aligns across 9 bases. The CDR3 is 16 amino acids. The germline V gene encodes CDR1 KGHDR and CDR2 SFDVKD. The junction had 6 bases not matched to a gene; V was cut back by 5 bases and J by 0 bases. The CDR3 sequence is CATSAPGTGNQETQYF. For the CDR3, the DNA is TGTGCCACCAGTGCCCCTGGGACAGGGAACCAAGAGACCCAGTACTTC.

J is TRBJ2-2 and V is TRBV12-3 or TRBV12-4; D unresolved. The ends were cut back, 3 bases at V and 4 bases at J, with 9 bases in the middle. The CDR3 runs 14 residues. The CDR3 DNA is TGTGCCAGCAGTTTGGAGACGGTCACCGGGGAGCTGTTTTTT. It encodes CASSLETVTGELFF.

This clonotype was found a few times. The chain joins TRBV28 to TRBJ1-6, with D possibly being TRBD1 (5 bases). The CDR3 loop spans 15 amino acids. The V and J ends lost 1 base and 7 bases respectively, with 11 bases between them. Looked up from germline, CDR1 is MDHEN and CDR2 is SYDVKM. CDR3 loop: CASSLSAGYNSPLHF. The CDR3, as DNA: TGTGCCAGCAGTTTATCTGCAGGGTACAATTCACCCCTCCACTTT.

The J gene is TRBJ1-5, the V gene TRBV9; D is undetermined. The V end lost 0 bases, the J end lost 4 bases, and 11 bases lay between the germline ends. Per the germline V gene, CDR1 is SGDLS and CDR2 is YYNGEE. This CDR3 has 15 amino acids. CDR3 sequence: CASSVGPGRNQPQHF. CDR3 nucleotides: TGTGCCAGCAGCGTAGGACCTGGGAGGAATCAGCCCCAGCATTTT.

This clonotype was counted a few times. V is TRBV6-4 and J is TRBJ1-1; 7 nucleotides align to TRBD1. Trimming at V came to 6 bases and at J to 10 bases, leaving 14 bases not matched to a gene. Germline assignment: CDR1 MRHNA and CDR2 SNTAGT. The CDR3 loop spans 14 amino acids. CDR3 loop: CASRDTGAGGTAFF. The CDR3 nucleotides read TGTGCCAGCAGGGATACCGGGGCAGGGGGAACAGCTTTCTTT.

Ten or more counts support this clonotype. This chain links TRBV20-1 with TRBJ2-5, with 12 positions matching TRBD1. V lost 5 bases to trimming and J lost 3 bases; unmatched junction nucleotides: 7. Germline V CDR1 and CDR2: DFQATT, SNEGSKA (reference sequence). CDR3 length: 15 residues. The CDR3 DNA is TGCAGTGCTTCCCCGGGGACAGGGGGCAAAGAGACCCAGTACTTC. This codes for CSASPGTGGKETQYF.

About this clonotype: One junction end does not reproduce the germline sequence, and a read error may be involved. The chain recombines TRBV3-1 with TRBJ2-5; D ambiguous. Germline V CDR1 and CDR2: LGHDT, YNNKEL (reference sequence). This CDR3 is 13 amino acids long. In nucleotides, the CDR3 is TGTGCCTGCAGCCAAGGGCAGCAAGAGACCCAGTACTTC. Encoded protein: CACSQGQQETQYF.